This TCR beta chain was documented in a study of cytomegalovirus exposure and HLA in healthy donors. Each donor was nominally healthy when sampled (though unrecorded immune exposures were likely). This clone has only one observation. Its antigen is unknown. This CDR3 is built from 14 residues. V shed 1 base and J shed 1 base, with 7 bases lying between them. Germline values: CDR1 SGHTA, CDR2 FQGNSA. Use of 60 Vbeta and 13 Jbeta primers characterized the PCR. Clones were sequenced by immunoSEQ multiplex PCR, and TCRdb holds only the in-frame ones, with some missing. The repertoire holds about 160,000 clones, roughly 84% seen once, with more than 0.85% in the top ten. Notes on the study in general: Owing to their indistinguishability, certain V segments, notably TRBV6-2 and TRBV6-3, were excluded. With DRB1 most and HLA-C fewest, TCR association rates differed between HLA loci in a later analysis.

The chain is built from TRBV7-2 and TRBJ1-2; D is ambiguous. The sequencing sample was made of PBMCs. The receptor was derived from a man under 40 in good health and CMV-seronegative. CDR3 loop: CASSLGHLNYGYTF. As DNA, the CDR3 is TGTGCCAGCAGCTTAGGACACCTTAACTATGGCTACACCTTC.